What follows are 28 T cell receptor beta chains derived from one specimen sequenced in a study of human T cells and chemical hapten exposure. TCRdb passed the RACE reads through MiXCR, listing each CDR3 protein once. The sample yields approximately 90,000 distinct CDR3 sequences, 8.5% to 9% seen once. Time point indicated: healthy volunteer bleed at 2 weeks. The authors extracted total RNA from unfractionated whole blood. Sequencing was carried out using whole blood. Source of these receptors: a female donor in good health. Some clones in this sample may be carry-over from other donors' samples.

This clonotype has ten or more counts. V and J are TRBV2 and TRBJ1-1; 10 bases are shared with TRBD1. The CDR3 covers 14 residues. The V and J ends lost 4 bases and 4 bases, in that order; junction bases with no gene match: 3. Germline-derived CDR1 and CDR2 are SNHLY and FYNNEI. Written as DNA, the CDR3 is TGTGCCAGCAGTGGGGACAGGGGAGGCACTGAAGCTTTCTTT. It is translated as CASSGDRGGTEAFF. Full variable domain (outside the CDR3, taken from reference TRBV2 and TRBJ1-1): EPEVTQTPSHQVTQMGQEVILRCVPISNHLYFYWYRQILGQKVEFLVSFYNNEISEKSEIFDDQFSVERPDGSNFTLKIRSTKLEDSAMYFCASSGDRGGTEAFFGQGTRLTVV.

This clonotype was counted between two and nine times. The chain uses TRBV5-1 and TRBJ2-3; TRBD1 matches 8 bases. The trim removed 4 bases at V and 4 bases at J, leaving 5 bases unmatched. CDR3 size: 14 residues. CDR1 SGHRS and CDR2 YFSETQ come from the germline V gene. The CDR3 is CASSIGTGPDTQYF. CDR3 in DNA: TGCGCCAGCAGCATCGGGACAGGCCCAGATACGCAGTATTTT.

This clonotype was counted ten times or more. The rearrangement uses TRBV4-2 and TRBJ2-2; possible D gene TRBD1, 5 bases. The ends were cut back, 4 bases at V and 4 bases at J, with 10 bases in the middle. This CDR3 has 14 amino acids. Germline V gene data show CDR1 as LGHNA and CDR2 as YNFKEQ. The CDR3 spells CASSLYRGTGELFF. Written as DNA, the CDR3 is TGTGCCAGCAGCCTATATAGGGGCACCGGGGAGCTGTTTTTT.

The rearrangement joins TRBV19 to TRBJ2-3, with D unclear. Germline values: CDR1 LNHDA, CDR2 SQIVND (reference sequence). The germline V and J ends were trimmed by 11 bases and 2 bases, with 17 bases remaining between them. The CDR3 length is 14 residues. The CDR3 is CASTPGTNTDTQYF. The CDR3 coding sequence is TGTGCCTCCACTCCCGGAACTAACACAGATACGCAGTATTTT.

The chain uses TRBV20-1 and TRBJ1-4, with TRBD1 matching over 7 bases. CDR1 and CDR2 (germline): DFQATT, SNEGSKA (reference sequence). Trimming took 6 bases from V and 2 from J; bases not matched to a gene: 15. The CDR3 spans 17 residues. Written as DNA, the CDR3 is TGCAGTGCCTCTCCACACAGGGGATTTTTCACTAATGAAAAACTGTTTTTT. The encoded protein is CSASPHRGFFTNEKLFF.

This clonotype was recorded at least ten times. The rearrangement links TRBV20-1 to TRBJ1-3; D gene uncertain. Trimming removed 6 bases from V and 0 bases from J, with 6 bases in between. Per germline, CDR1 DFQATT and CDR2 SNEGSKA (reference sequence). CDR3 length: 12 amino acids. The CDR3 loop is CSAASSGNTIYF. CDR3 DNA: TGCAGTGCCGCGTCCTCTGGAAACACCATATATTTT.

Worth noting for this clonotype: A single base separates this from a much larger clone, so it may be a read error. The CDR3 end shows no conserved phenylalanine or tryptophan, and so a read error is likely. V and J are TRBV20-1 and TRBJ1-1, with TRBD1 matching over 10 bases. Germline V gene lookup returns CDR1 DFQATT and CDR2 SNEGSKA (reference sequence). The CDR3 has 16 amino acids. J was trimmed by 0 bases and V by 5 bases; bases with no gene match: 9. The CDR3, as DNA: TGCAGTGCTCCCGGGACAGGGGACCTCTTGAACACTGAAGCTTTCCTT. Translation gives CSAPGTGDLLNTEAFL.

This clonotype was seen a few times. V usage is TRBV3-1 and J usage is TRBJ1-5; D unclear. The CDR3 runs 12 residues. V shed 2 bases and J shed 6 bases, with 5 bases lying between them. CDR1 is LGHDT, CDR2 YNNKEL, per germline (reference sequence). The CDR3 coding sequence is TGTGCCAGCAGCCAATCTGGTCAGCCCCAGCATTTT. Translating it yields CASSQSGQPQHF.

The chain recombines TRBV7-9 with TRBJ1-2, with a tentative D call TRBD1 (6 bases). V lost 1 base, J lost 14 bases, and 17 bases lay in between. The CDR3 consists of 13 residues. Germline V gene sequence: CDR1 SEHNR, CDR2 FQNEAQ (reference sequence). In DNA, the CDR3 is TGTGCCAGCAGCTTAGGGTTATGGGGGGCGCGGACCTTC. Protein sequence: CASSLGLWGARTF.

V and J are TRBV28 and TRBJ2-5; TRBD2 matches 7 bases. The CDR3 consists of 15 residues. CDR1 and CDR2 from the germline V gene are MDHEN and SYDVKM. Trimming removed 5 bases from V and 5 bases from J; junction bases left unmatched: 11. CDR3 in DNA: TGTGCCAGCAGTCCGCCCCGGGGAGGGCGGGAGACCCAGTACTTC. Translation gives CASSPPRGGRETQYF.

This clonotype was detected only a few times. J is TRBJ2-4 and V is TRBV3-1; D is undetermined. Germline CDR1 reads LGHDT; CDR2 reads YNNKEL (reference sequence). V was pared by 3 bases and J by 4 bases, with 13 bases between. CDR3 length: 15 residues. The chain's CDR3 is CASSQWQSGKNIQYF. In DNA, the CDR3 is TGTGCCAGCAGCCAGTGGCAGTCTGGGAAAAACATTCAGTACTTC.

Points on this clonotype: A read error may account for a junction end that differs from germline. This chain links TRBV18 with TRBJ2-2, with 9 bases lining up with TRBD2. This CDR3 spans 17 amino acids. Germline CDR1 is KGHSH and CDR2 is LQKENI. In DNA form, the CDR3 reads TGTGTCAGCTCACCAACAACTAGCGGGTGGAACACCGGGGAGCTGTTTTTT. Translated, it gives CVSSPTTSGWNTGELFF.

The table lists this clonotype with a few counts. The V and J genes are TRBV20-1 and TRBJ1-5, with TRBD1 as a possible D gene (5 bases). From germline, CDR1 is DFQATT and CDR2 SNEGSKA (reference sequence). This CDR3 spans 13 amino acids. The germline V and J ends were trimmed by 3 bases and 5 bases, with 11 bases remaining between them. The CDR3 reads CSASRGGDQPQHF. As DNA, the CDR3 is TGCAGTGCTAGTCGAGGAGGGGATCAGCCCCAGCATTTT.

This clonotype was counted a few times. This chain uses TRBV7-2 with TRBJ1-1; no definite D call. The germline CDR1 and CDR2 sequences are SGHTA and FQGNSA. Between the trimmed V and J ends, which lost 0 bases and 5 bases, there was a span of 10 bases. The CDR3 consists of 14 residues. In DNA form, the CDR3 reads TGTGCCAGCAGCTTAGCAGGGTTGGTGACTGAAGCTTTCTTT. It yields the protein CASSLAGLVTEAFF. Full variable domain (rest looked up from reference TRBV7-2 and TRBJ1-1): GAGVSQSPSNKVTEKGKDVELRCDPISGHTALYWYRQSLGQGLEFLIYFQGNSAPDKSGLPSDRFSAERTGGSVSTLTIQRTQQEDSAVYLCASSLAGLVTEAFFGQGTRLTVV.

At least ten counts were recorded for this clonotype. The V and J genes are TRBV5-1 and TRBJ1-2; weak D call: TRBD1 (6 bases). Germline loops: CDR1 SGHRS, CDR2 YFSETQ. Trimming cost V 5 bases and J 2 bases, with 10 bases left between them. The CDR3 loop spans 13 amino acids. The CDR3 nucleotides read TGCGCCAGCAGTGAGGGGACAAACTATGGCTACACCTTC. Residues: CASSEGTNYGYTF.

The J gene is TRBJ1-1, the V gene TRBV28; TRBD1 might be the D (5 bases). This CDR3 is built from 12 residues. With 6 bases removed from V and 9 bases from J, the gap between germline ends came to 14 bases. CDR1 and CDR2 (germline): MDHEN, SYDVKM. The CDR3 reads CASSPDSFQAFF. CDR3 DNA: TGTGCCAGCAGCCCTGACAGCTTTCAAGCTTTCTTT.

This clonotype has more than one count but fewer than ten. The chain is built from TRBV28 and TRBJ2-7; D is unresolved. CDR3 length equals 16 residues. Per the germline V gene, CDR1 is MDHEN and CDR2 is SYDVKM. V dropped 5 bases and J dropped 1 base, with 18 bases sitting between them. The CDR3 region has the DNA TGTGCCAGCAGTCCCTCGGACGTCGGAAGTTCCTACGAGCAGTACTTC. It is translated as CASSPSDVGSSYEQYF. The full variable domain, with the rest looked up from reference TRBV28 and TRBJ2-7, is DVKVTQSSRYLVKRTGEKVFLECVQDMDHENMFWYRQDPGLGLRLIYFSYDVKMKEKGDIPEGYSVSREKKERFSLILESASTNQTSMYLCASSPSDVGSSYEQYFGPGTRLTVT.

This clonotype appeared many times. This rearrangement joins TRBV20-1 to TRBJ2-7; TRBD1 might be the D (5 bases). Trimming took 3 bases from V and 2 from J, leaving 11 bases between them. Germline lookup yields CDR1 DFQATT and CDR2 SNEGSKA (reference sequence). The CDR3 length is 13 residues. The CDR3 bases are TGCAGTGCTAGGGCAGCGACAGCCTACGAGCAGTACTTC. Encoded protein: CSARAATAYEQYF.

J is TRBJ1-2 and V is TRBV27; 7 bases are shared with TRBD1. The CDR3 is 13 residues long. After removal of 8 bases from V and 4 bases from J, the junction contained 7 bases not matched to a gene. Germline CDR1 MNHEY, CDR2 SMNVEV (reference sequence). As DNA, the CDR3 is TGTGCCAGCGGACAGGTAGATGCCTATGGCTACACCTTC. Protein product: CASGQVDAYGYTF.

This rearrangement joins TRBV6-5 to TRBJ1-2; D is possibly TRBD1 (5 bases). Germline CDR1 MNHEY, CDR2 SVGAGI. Trimming took 2 bases from V and 4 from J, leaving 11 bases between them. The CDR3 consists of 14 residues. The CDR3 sequence is CASSYTGGSYGYTF. In nucleotides, the CDR3 is TGTGCCAGCAGTTACACGGGGGGATCCTATGGCTACACCTTC.

This clonotype has at least ten counts. This sequence joins TRBV6-1 and TRBJ2-2; 8 bases match TRBD2. The CDR3 spans 14 residues. J lost 3 bases, V lost 4 bases, and 1 base had no gene match. The germline V gene encodes CDR1 MNHNS and CDR2 SASEGT. Here the CDR3 reads CASSATSDTGELFF. The CDR3 nucleotides are TGTGCCAGCAGTGCGACTAGCGACACCGGGGAGCTGTTTTTT.

This clonotype has at least ten counts. The rearrangement joins TRBV6-4 to TRBJ2-1; 10 nucleotides match TRBD1. CDR1 and CDR2 (germline): MRHNA, SNTAGT. CDR3 size: 14 residues. Trimming took 5 bases from V and 7 from J; bases not matched to a gene: 5. CDR3 DNA sequence: TGTGCCAGCAGTTTTCGGACAGGGGGTAATGAGCAGTTCTTC. This encodes CASSFRTGGNEQFF.

This clonotype was seen a handful of times. The V gene is TRBV2, the J gene TRBJ1-1, with D hard to call. The CDR3 contains 12 residues. V was clipped by 10 bases and J by 7 bases, with 16 bases between them. CDR1 and CDR2 (germline): SNHLY, FYNNEI. The DNA for the CDR3 is TGTGCCATGAGCCCCGGACGGAATGAAGCTTTCTTT. This gives the protein CAMSPGRNEAFF.

This clonotype was seen a handful of times. This rearrangement joins TRBV7-8 to TRBJ2-1, with 14 positions matching TRBD2. V was clipped by 5 bases and J by 12 bases; unmatched bases: 9. The CDR3 is made up of 15 amino acids. CDR1 SGHVS and CDR2 FQNEAQ come from the germline V gene. The CDR3 reads CASSPSKTSGRAQFF. The CDR3 coding sequence is TGTGCCAGCAGCCCGAGCAAGACTAGCGGGAGGGCGCAGTTCTTC.

The V call is TRBV12-3 or TRBV12-4, the J call TRBJ1-1; D is unclear. The V end was cut by 0 bases, the J end by 8 bases, with 4 bases between. The CDR3 is 11 amino acids. The CDR3 DNA follows: TGTGCCAGCAGTTTAGCCAGCGAAGCTTTCTTT. This translates into CASSLASEAFF.

This clonotype showed up many times. The rearrangement joins TRBV7-2 to TRBJ2-5, with 8 bases aligning to TRBD2. This CDR3 comprises 15 residues. Trimming took 5 bases from V and 5 from J; bases not matched to a gene: 10. The germline gives CDR1 SGHTA, CDR2 FQGNSA. This chain's CDR3 is CASSGSGMRGETQYF. The CDR3 nucleotides read TGTGCCAGCAGCGGTAGCGGGATGAGGGGGGAGACCCAGTACTTC.

The rearrangement joins TRBV5-1 to TRBJ2-2; D is perhaps TRBD1 or TRBD2 (6 bases each). The CDR3 loop spans 16 amino acids. Per germline, CDR1 SGHRS and CDR2 YFSETQ. Trimming stripped 2 bases from V and 2 bases from J, with 13 bases between. Here the CDR3 DNA reads TGCGCCAGCAGCTTTCGAACCGGGGGCAACACCGGGGAGCTGTTTTTT. Protein: CASSFRTGGNTGELFF.

This clonotype was observed a handful of times. V gene TRBV4-1 combines with J gene TRBJ2-7; either TRBD1 or TRBD2 may fit D (5 bases each). V was clipped by 0 bases and J by 5 bases, with 17 bases between them. Germline V gives CDR1 MGHRA, CDR2 YSYEKL. This CDR3 spans 16 amino acids. CDR3 region: CASSQDWDAFLDEQYF. In DNA, the CDR3 is TGCGCCAGCAGCCAAGATTGGGACGCGTTTCTAGACGAGCAGTACTTC.